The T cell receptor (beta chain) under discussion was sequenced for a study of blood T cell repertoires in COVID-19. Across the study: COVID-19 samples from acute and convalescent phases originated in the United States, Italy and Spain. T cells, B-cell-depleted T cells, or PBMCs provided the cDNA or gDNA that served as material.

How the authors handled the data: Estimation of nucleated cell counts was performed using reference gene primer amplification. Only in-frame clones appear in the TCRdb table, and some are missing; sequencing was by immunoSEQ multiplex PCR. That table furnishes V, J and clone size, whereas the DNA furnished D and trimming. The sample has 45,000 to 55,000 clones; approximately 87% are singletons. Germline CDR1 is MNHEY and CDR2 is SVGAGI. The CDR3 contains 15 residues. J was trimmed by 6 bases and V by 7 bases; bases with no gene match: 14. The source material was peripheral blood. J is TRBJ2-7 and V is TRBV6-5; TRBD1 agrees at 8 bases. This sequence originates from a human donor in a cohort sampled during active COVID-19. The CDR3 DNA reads TGTGCCAGCACGAGTGGTGGACAGGGCAGTGGCGAGCAGTACTTC. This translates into CASTSGGQGSGEQYF.